What follows are 15 T cell receptor beta chains derived from one specimen sequenced in a study of shared T cell receptors in the human thymus. The table came from immunoSEQ multiplex PCR; TCRdb's copy has only in-frame clones and leaves some out. The sample has about 710,000 clones, around 87% seen once. This sample was shared with a second study, whose subject was human thymus T cells.

The source material was thymocytes. These receptors were taken from a boy in the first two years of life with a congenital heart defect.

The chain uses TRBV28 and TRBJ1-5; D is perhaps TRBD1 (6 bases). Deletions cut 4 bases from V and 3 bases from J, with 16 bases between. This CDR3 contains 16 residues. Germline V gene sequence: CDR1 MDHEN, CDR2 SYDVKM. The CDR3 reads CASSSGTNTANQPQHF. The CDR3 DNA follows: TGTGCCAGCAGTTCTGGGACAAACACTGCCAATCAGCCCCAGCATTTT.

The chain has TRBV5-1 and TRBJ2-3; 11 bases are shared with TRBD2. Per the germline V gene, CDR1 is SGHRS and CDR2 is YFSETQ. CDR3 length equals 19 residues. Losses at the gene ends were 3 bases for V and 0 bases for J; bases not matched to a gene: 12. CDR3 loop: CASSWLTSGVGKSTDTQYF. CDR3 nucleotide sequence: TGCGCCAGCAGCTGGTTGACTAGCGGGGTTGGGAAAAGCACAGATACGCAGTATTTT. Together with reference TRBV5-1 and TRBJ2-3, the CDR3 gives the full variable domain: KAGVTQTPRYLIKTRGQQVTLSCSPISGHRSVSWYQQTPGQGLQFLFEYFSETQRNKGNFPGRFSGRQFSNSRSEMNVSTLELGDSALYLCASSWLTSGVGKSTDTQYFGPGTRLTVL.

This clone was counted a single time. V usage is TRBV6-5 and J usage is TRBJ1-1, with no clear D. V lost 4 bases and J lost 0, with 9 bases in between. This CDR3 has 14 amino acids. CDR1 is MNHEY, CDR2 SVGAGI, per germline. The chain's CDR3 is CASSSVLVNTEAFF. CDR3 nucleotides: TGTGCCAGCAGTTCGGTATTGGTGAACACTGAAGCTTTCTTT.

This clone appeared once. V usage is TRBV25-1 and J usage is TRBJ2-7; TRBD2 is a possible D gene (6 bases). Between the trimmed V and J ends, which lost 4 bases and 5 bases, there was a span of 27 bases. The CDR3 has 18 amino acids. Germline V gene sequence: CDR1 MGHDK, CDR2 SYGVNS. For the CDR3, the DNA is TGTGCCAGCAGTGGACCGCCAATGGGCGGGGTCGGTAGCGACGAGCAGTACTTC. Translating gives CASSGPPMGGVGSDEQYF.

This chain connects TRBV6-4 to TRBJ2-1, with 10 nucleotides matching TRBD2. Germline CDR1 MRHNA, CDR2 SNTAGT. This CDR3 has 14 residues. V trimming: 4 bases; J trimming: 3 bases; junction bases outside the gene matches: 0. The CDR3 protein is CASSASGGYNEQFF. CDR3 bases: TGTGCCAGCAGTGCTAGCGGGGGCTACAATGAGCAGTTCTTC.

The chain uses TRBV5-1 and TRBJ2-5; 7 bases align to TRBD1. This CDR3 spans 15 amino acids. The germline V gene encodes CDR1 SGHRS and CDR2 YFSETQ. The ends lost 4 bases at V and 4 bases at J; junction bases unmatched: 10. CDR3 sequence: CASSPRQGTGETQYF. DNA of the CDR3: TGCGCCAGCAGCCCTCGACAGGGAACGGGAGAGACCCAGTACTTC.

The chain combines TRBV19 with TRBJ2-2; 8 bases agree with TRBD2. The V gene's germline CDR1 is LNHDA and CDR2 SQIVND (reference sequence). This CDR3 has 15 residues. Trimming at V came to 1 base and at J to 7 bases, leaving 5 bases not matched to a gene. The CDR3 protein is CASSIGGTSGGELFF. DNA of the CDR3: TGTGCCAGTAGTATAGGCGGGACTAGTGGCGGGGAGCTGTTTTTT.

The chain combines TRBV9 with TRBJ2-5, with 9 nucleotides matching TRBD2. V lost 4 bases to trimming and J lost 5 bases; unmatched junction nucleotides: 9. Germline V gene sequence: CDR1 SGDLS, CDR2 YYNGEE. This CDR3 comprises 15 residues. In nucleotides, the CDR3 is TGTGCCAGCAGCTCGGCGGGGGGGGGCTGGGAGACCCAGTACTTC. It yields the protein CASSSAGGGWETQYF.

The rearrangement links TRBV4-3 to TRBJ2-1, with TRBD1 identical over 7 bases. This CDR3 is built from 17 residues. Trimming cost V 2 bases and J 0 bases; bases outside gene matches: 7. Germline loops: CDR1 LGHNA, CDR2 YSLEER. The CDR3 reads CASSQLPGTDSYNEQFF. In DNA, the CDR3 is TGCGCCAGCAGCCAATTGCCCGGGACAGACTCCTACAATGAGCAGTTCTTC.

The genes are TRBV2 and TRBJ2-2, with 7 positions matching TRBD1. The CDR3 is 18 residues long. With V trimmed by 2 bases and J by 4 bases, 13 bases remained unmatched. Germline CDR1 is SNHLY and CDR2 is FYNNEI. The CDR3 loop is CASSERVTGKSRTGELFF. CDR3 bases: TGTGCCAGCAGTGAAAGGGTGACAGGGAAATCTCGCACCGGGGAGCTGTTTTTT.

The chain combines TRBV4-2 with TRBJ1-6; the match to TRBD1 covers 7 bases. The V gene's germline CDR1 is LGHNA and CDR2 YNFKEQ. V was pared by 0 bases and J by 3 bases, with 11 bases of the junction left unmatched. The CDR3 loop spans 19 amino acids. CDR3 nucleotide sequence: TGTGCCAGCAGCCAAGAGGGGTGGAAGGGACAGTTCTATAATTCACCCCTCCACTTT. Its protein is CASSQEGWKGQFYNSPLHF.

The count of this clone is one. This rearrangement joins TRBV27 to TRBJ2-5; 9 positions agree with TRBD2. Germline-derived CDR1 and CDR2 are MNHEY and SMNVEV (reference sequence). The CDR3 contains 19 residues. After removal of 5 bases from V and 5 bases from J, the junction contained 21 bases not matched to a gene. Here the CDR3 DNA reads TGTGCCAGCAGTCATCCATCCAAGGTAGCGGGGGCCATTTGGGAGACCCAGTACTTC. Translation: CASSHPSKVAGAIWETQYF.

As DNA, the CDR3 is TGTGCCAGCCTCACTCGGCCAGGGGACGAGCAGTACTTC. This sequence encodes CASLTRPGDEQYF. The chain carries TRBV2 and TRBJ2-7; D might be TRBD1 (6 bases). V was clipped by 8 bases and J by 5 bases, with 16 bases between them. CDR3 size: 13 residues. Germline CDR1 SNHLY, CDR2 FYNNEI.

This clone was recorded a few times. A junction boundary mismatches the germline segment, possibly from a read error. The rearrangement uses TRBV5-3 and TRBJ1-1; TRBD1 is a possible D gene (5 bases). TRBV5-3 is treated as an ORF (open reading frame) with a function not yet certain. The CDR3 loop spans 12 amino acids. CDR3 DNA: TGTGCCAGAAGCCCAGGGAACTCTGAAGCTTTCTTT. Translating it yields CARSPGNSEAFF.

The chain is built from TRBV19 and TRBJ1-5; perhaps TRBD1 as D (5 bases). Germline V lookup: CDR1 LNHDA, CDR2 SQIVND (reference sequence). This CDR3 has 15 residues. V shed 6 bases and J shed 6 bases, with 18 bases lying between them. The DNA of the CDR3 is TGTGCCAGTAGCCCCGGCGGGGGAATGAGTCAGCCCCAGCATTTT. This sequence encodes CASSPGGGMSQPQHF. Using reference TRBV19 and TRBJ1-5 for the parts outside the CDR3, the full variable domain is DGGITQSPKYLFRKEGQNVTLSCEQNLNHDAMYWYRQDPGQGLRLIYYSQIVNDFQKGDIAEGYSVSREKKESFPLTVTSAQKNPTAFYLCASSPGGGMSQPQHFGDGTRLSIL.